The rows below give T cell receptor beta chains drawn from one sample of a study of control samples from healthy donors and cancer patients. Only in-frame clones appear in the TCRdb table, and some are missing; sequencing was by immunoSEQ multiplex PCR. This sample carries some 120,000 clones, about 87% of them seen once, and the ten largest clones take roughly 3%. Sequencing input: blood. These TCRs come from a man between 60 and 75 years old in good health. CDR3s leave out the opening cysteine and the closing phenylalanine or tryptophan. The order of the fields is J gene, V gene, D gene, CDR3 protein. A D gene is named only where the DNA matches it firmly.

J: TRBJ1-1; V: TRBV18; D: TRBD1; CDR3: ASSRTQGTGTEAF
J: TRBJ1-2; V: TRBV28; D: -; CDR3: ASSLQGPGGYT
J: TRBJ2-7; V: TRBV2; D: -; CDR3: ASSGYGSYEQY
J: TRBJ2-1; V: TRBV6-5; D: -; CDR3: ASTQAGAPNEQF
J: TRBJ2-7; V: TRBV6-2/TRBV6-3; D: -; CDR3: ASSPTLYEQY
J: TRBJ2-2; V: TRBV5-1; D: -; CDR3: ASSLWVGPNTGELF
J: TRBJ2-2; V: TRBV19; D: TRBD1; CDR3: ASSGQGAGVELF
J: TRBJ1-5; V: TRBV7-2; D: -; CDR3: ASSLGGAGGQPQH
J: TRBJ1-2; V: TRBV4-1; D: -; CDR3: ASSHGGTQELSGYT
J: TRBJ1-3; V: TRBV14; D: -; CDR3: ASSHSFYTIY
J: TRBJ1-1; V: TRBV6-5; D: TRBD1; CDR3: ASSNPGQANTEAF
J: TRBJ2-7; V: TRBV3-1/TRBV3-2; D: TRBD1; CDR3: ASSQAILRDRAYEQY
J: TRBJ2-7; V: TRBV9; D: -; CDR3: ASSVSIGNSNEQY
J: TRBJ1-5; V: TRBV24-1; D: -; CDR3: ATSDSDTSLNQPQH
J: TRBJ2-7; V: TRBV27; D: -; CDR3: ASSSRGNPGAGILWEQY